This T cell receptor (beta chain) was sequenced during a study of blood T cell repertoires in COVID-19. The CDR3 extends over 16 amino acids. J gave up 3 bases and V 0 bases, and 9 bases lay outside the gene matches. CDR1 is SGHRS, CDR2 YFSETQ, per germline. TCRdb's copy holds only in-frame clones and misses some; the assay was immunoSEQ multiplex PCR. Here the sample spans about 300,000 clones, 84% being singletons. The clonotype was recovered from a human donor with COVID-19, enrolled during active disease. The donor label of this sample is uncertain. What was sequenced was peripheral blood. The V call is TRBV5-1, the J call TRBJ2-7; TRBD1 aligns across 7 bases. DNA of the CDR3: TGCGCCAGCAGCTTGGATAATCAGGGGGTAGGCTACGAGCAGTACTTC. Translated: CASSLDNQGVGYEQYF.